This record looks at one T cell receptor (beta chain) sequence and its context. Its antigen is undetermined. One end of the junction is discordant with germline, which a read error may explain. The sample is drawn from a study of cytomegalovirus exposure and HLA in healthy donors. Study-wide results and limits: Rarity marked most TCR sequences, yet some public TCRs occurred in many donors.

Separation from the roughly 670-subject first cohort characterized the roughly 120-subject validation cohort, to which the donors belonged. TCRdb's table, derived via immunoSEQ multiplex PCR, lists solely in-frame clones and lacks some. The repertoire holds 98,000 or so clones, with approximately 85% as singletons. The CDR3 has 13 amino acids. Germline values: CDR1 SGHRS, CDR2 YFSETQ. The rearrangement links TRBV5-1 to TRBJ2-7; TRBD2 is a possible D gene (5 bases). Input material: PBMCs. The sequence was collected from a woman aged 18-29 years in good health and CMV-seronegative. CDR3 coding DNA: TGCGCCAGCAGCACGGGGAACCTGTACGGGCAGTACTTC. It translates to CASSTGNLYGQYF. Drawing the rest from reference TRBV5-1 and TRBJ2-7, the complete variable domain is KAGVTQTPRYLIKTRGQQVTLSCSPISGHRSVSWYQQTPGQGLQFLFEYFSETQRNKGNFPGRFSGRQFSNSRSEMNVSTLELGDSALYLCASSTGNLYGQYFGPGTRLTVT.